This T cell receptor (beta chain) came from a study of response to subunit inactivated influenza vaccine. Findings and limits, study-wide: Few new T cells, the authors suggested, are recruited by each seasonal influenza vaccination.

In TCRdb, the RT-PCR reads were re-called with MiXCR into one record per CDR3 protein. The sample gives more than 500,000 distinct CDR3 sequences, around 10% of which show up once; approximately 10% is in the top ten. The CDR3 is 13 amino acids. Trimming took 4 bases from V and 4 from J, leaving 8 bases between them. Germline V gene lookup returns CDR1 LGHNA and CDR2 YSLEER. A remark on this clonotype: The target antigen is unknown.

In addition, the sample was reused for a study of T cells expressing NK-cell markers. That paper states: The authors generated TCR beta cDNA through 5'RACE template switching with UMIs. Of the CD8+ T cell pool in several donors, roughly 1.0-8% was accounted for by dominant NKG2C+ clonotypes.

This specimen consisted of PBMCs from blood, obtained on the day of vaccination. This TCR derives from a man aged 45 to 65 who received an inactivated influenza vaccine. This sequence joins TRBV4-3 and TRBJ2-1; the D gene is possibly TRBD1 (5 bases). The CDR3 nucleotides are TGCGCCAGCAGCCTGGACATGTACAATGAGCAGTTCTTC. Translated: CASSLDMYNEQFF.